A selection of T cell receptor beta chains follows, all from one sample in a study of CD8 T cells in ankylosing spondylitis. Each CDR3 protein is one row after TCRdb ran MiXCR on the 5' RACE reads. The sample holds about 140,000 distinct CDR3 sequences, 7% to 10% seen once. Source material: synovial fluid, either unsorted or a sorted T cell fraction (not recorded which). The origin of the receptors is a male donor with ankylosing spondylitis. Each CDR3 is given with its conserved first and last residue. The order of the fields is clone size, J gene, V gene, D gene, CDR3 DNA, CDR3 protein. D genes are given only for firm matches. The size field is filled for only some rows; it gives once, few, many or a size class.

clone size: many
J gene: TRBJ2-1
V gene: TRBV27
D gene: -
CDR3 DNA: TGTGCCAGCAGTTTATTGTCACGGGGGAGACAGGGTCACAATGAGCAGTTCTTC
CDR3 protein: CASSLLSRGRQGHNEQFF

clone size: -
J gene: TRBJ1-2
V gene: TRBV18
D gene: -
CDR3 DNA: TGTGCCAGCTCACCGGGAGGAGACTATGGCTACACCTTC
CDR3 protein: CASSPGGDYGYTF

clone size: few
J gene: TRBJ1-6
V gene: TRBV20-1
D gene: -
CDR3 DNA: TGCAGTGCTAGAGATCCGTCAGGCCGCTATAATTCACCCCTCCACTTT
CDR3 protein: CSARDPSGRYNSPLHF

clone size: many
J gene: TRBJ1-4
V gene: TRBV30
D gene: -
CDR3 DNA: TGTGCCTCCACACAGGCGCTCGGGCGGGAAAAACTGTTTTTT
CDR3 protein: CASTQALGREKLFF

clone size: -
J gene: TRBJ2-7
V gene: TRBV7-2
D gene: -
CDR3 DNA: TGTGCCAGCAGCTTAAGGGGGGGCTCGAGCGGGGCTTACGAGCAGTACTTC
CDR3 protein: CASSLRGGSSGAYEQYF

clone size: many
J gene: TRBJ1-2
V gene: TRBV28
D gene: -
CDR3 DNA: TGTGCCAGCACCCTTGGGGGCGCAGGGGTTGACTATGGCTACACCTTC
CDR3 protein: CASTLGGAGVDYGYTF

clone size: many
J gene: TRBJ1-1
V gene: TRBV28
D gene: -
CDR3 DNA: TGTGCCACCCTAATGCTGGAGGGGGAGACCACACTCTTGAACACTGAAGCTTTCTTT
CDR3 protein: CATLMLEGETTLLNTEAFF

clone size: many
J gene: TRBJ1-4
V gene: TRBV6-1
D gene: TRBD1
CDR3 DNA: TGTGCCAGCAGCCCAAGCCAGGGGGCTGAAAAACTGTTTTTT
CDR3 protein: CASSPSQGAEKLFF

clone size: many
J gene: TRBJ2-1
V gene: TRBV20-1
D gene: TRBD2
CDR3 DNA: TGCAGTGCTAGAGATGGCCCGGGCCTAGCGGGAGTCTGGGAGCAGTTCTTC
CDR3 protein: CSARDGPGLAGVWEQFF

clone size: many
J gene: TRBJ2-1
V gene: TRBV6-1
D gene: TRBD1
CDR3 DNA: TGTGCCAGCAGTCCCGACAGGGTTGTAGGTGAGCAGTTCTTC
CDR3 protein: CASSPDRVVGEQFF

clone size: many
J gene: TRBJ2-1
V gene: TRBV10-3
D gene: -
CDR3 DNA: TGTGCCATCAGGTCAGGGGCCTCCTACAATGAGCAGTTCTTC
CDR3 protein: CAIRSGASYNEQFF

clone size: few
J gene: TRBJ2-1
V gene: TRBV6-2/TRBV6-3
D gene: -
CDR3 DNA: TGTGCCAGCAGTTCCCACCCCCCAAATGAGCAGTTCTTC
CDR3 protein: CASSSHPPNEQFF

clone size: few
J gene: TRBJ1-1
V gene: TRBV5-4
D gene: -
CDR3 DNA: TGTGCCAGCAACCCGGGACAAAAGGACACTGAAGCTTTCTTT
CDR3 protein: CASNPGQKDTEAFF

clone size: -
J gene: TRBJ1-1
V gene: TRBV7-2
D gene: -
CDR3 DNA: TGTGCCAGCAGCAATAGTGGTGATAGGAACACTGAAGCTTTCTTT
CDR3 protein: CASSNSGDRNTEAFF

clone size: few
J gene: TRBJ2-2
V gene: TRBV28
D gene: -
CDR3 DNA: TGTGCCAGCAGTTTAGTTCTCTCTCAGGGGAACGGGGAGCTGTTTTTT
CDR3 protein: CASSLVLSQGNGELFF

clone size: -
J gene: TRBJ2-1
V gene: TRBV4-1
D gene: TRBD2
CDR3 DNA: TGCGCCAGCAGCCAAGCAGCGGGGGGGTACAATGAGCAGTTCTTC
CDR3 protein: CASSQAAGGYNEQFF

clone size: -
J gene: TRBJ1-2
V gene: TRBV5-6
D gene: -
CDR3 DNA: TGTGCCAGCAGCTTGTATCGCAACCTTTATGGCTACACCTTC
CDR3 protein: CASSLYRNLYGYTF

clone size: many
J gene: TRBJ2-5
V gene: TRBV20-1
D gene: TRBD1
CDR3 DNA: TGCAGTGCGACTACAGGGGTGATTCAAGAGACCCAGTACTTC
CDR3 protein: CSATTGVIQETQYF

clone size: -
J gene: TRBJ2-7
V gene: TRBV10-2
D gene: -
CDR3 DNA: TGCGCCAGCAGTGACTATGGCGTACTAGTCTACGAGCAGTACTTC
CDR3 protein: CASSDYGVLVYEQYF

clone size: many
J gene: TRBJ1-5
V gene: TRBV6-5
D gene: -
CDR3 DNA: TGTGCCAGCAGTTGGGGAGGCAATCAGCCCCAGCATTTT
CDR3 protein: CASSWGGNQPQHF

clone size: many
J gene: TRBJ2-7
V gene: TRBV29-1
D gene: -
CDR3 DNA: TGCAGCGTTGAACTCCAGAATTACGAGCAGTACTTC
CDR3 protein: CSVELQNYEQYF

clone size: -
J gene: TRBJ2-5
V gene: TRBV5-1
D gene: -
CDR3 DNA: TGCGCCAGCAGCTCGACAGACCAAGAGACCCAGTACTTC
CDR3 protein: CASSSTDQETQYF

clone size: many
J gene: TRBJ2-1
V gene: TRBV20-1
D gene: TRBD2
CDR3 DNA: TGCAGTGCTGTGCCGGGAGGGGTCTACAATGAGCAGTTCTTC
CDR3 protein: CSAVPGGVYNEQFF

clone size: many
J gene: TRBJ2-7
V gene: TRBV7-6
D gene: -
CDR3 DNA: TGTGCCAGCAGTACGGATCAGGGGTTCTCCTACGAGCAGTACTTC
CDR3 protein: CASSTDQGFSYEQYF

clone size: -
J gene: TRBJ2-5
V gene: TRBV12-5
D gene: -
CDR3 DNA: TGTGCTAGTGGTTTGGCGGGTGTCGAGACCCAGTACTTC
CDR3 protein: CASGLAGVETQYF

clone size: -
J gene: TRBJ2-7
V gene: TRBV20-1
D gene: -
CDR3 DNA: TGCAGTGCTAGAGTAACAGGACCAACCTACGAGCAGTACTTC
CDR3 protein: CSARVTGPTYEQYF

clone size: many
J gene: TRBJ1-4
V gene: TRBV12-3/TRBV12-4
D gene: TRBD1
CDR3 DNA: TGTGCCAGCAGTTTCGCGGGACAGTCTAATGAAAAACTGTTTTTT
CDR3 protein: CASSFAGQSNEKLFF

clone size: few
J gene: TRBJ2-2
V gene: TRBV5-8
D gene: TRBD2
CDR3 DNA: TGTGCCAGCAGCTTGAGGCTAGCGGTGAACACCGGGGAGCTGTTTTTT
CDR3 protein: CASSLRLAVNTGELFF

clone size: many
J gene: TRBJ2-1
V gene: TRBV5-1
D gene: TRBD1
CDR3 DNA: TGCGCCAGCAGCTTGGGGCCCCCCGGGACAGGAGTCTACAATGAGCAGTTCTTC
CDR3 protein: CASSLGPPGTGVYNEQFF

clone size: many
J gene: TRBJ2-3
V gene: TRBV5-1
D gene: -
CDR3 DNA: TGCGCCACCCAAAGGGGCGGTAGCACAGATACGCAGTATTTT
CDR3 protein: CATQRGGSTDTQYF

clone size: few
J gene: TRBJ2-5
V gene: TRBV7-3
D gene: TRBD2
CDR3 DNA: TGTGCCAGCCTAGAGGGACTAGCGGATTCGCTGGGGCGGGAGACCCAGTACTTC
CDR3 protein: CASLEGLADSLGRETQYF

clone size: -
J gene: TRBJ2-5
V gene: TRBV27
D gene: -
CDR3 DNA: TGTGCCAGCAGTGCCCTAGGAGGGCAAGAGACCCAGTACTTC
CDR3 protein: CASSALGGQETQYF

clone size: few
J gene: TRBJ1-6
V gene: TRBV7-3
D gene: -
CDR3 DNA: TGTGCCAGCAGCTTAAAACGACAAGCCGGCAATAATTCACCCCTCCACTTT
CDR3 protein: CASSLKRQAGNNSPLHF

clone size: many
J gene: TRBJ1-4
V gene: TRBV7-9
D gene: -
CDR3 DNA: TGTGCCAGCAGCTCCGTCCGGGACCCCGAAAAACTGTTTTTT
CDR3 protein: CASSSVRDPEKLFF

clone size: -
J gene: TRBJ2-7
V gene: TRBV5-1
D gene: TRBD1
CDR3 DNA: TGCGCCAGCAGCCCCAGGGGGCGGGTAAGCTACGAGCAGTACTTC
CDR3 protein: CASSPRGRVSYEQYF

clone size: few
J gene: TRBJ2-2
V gene: TRBV10-3
D gene: -
CDR3 DNA: TGTGCCATCAGTGGAGGGTCGGGGGCCCCGAACACCGGGGAGCTGTTTTTT
CDR3 protein: CAISGGSGAPNTGELFF

clone size: many
J gene: TRBJ2-3
V gene: TRBV6-1
D gene: TRBD2
CDR3 DNA: TGTGCCAGCAGAAAAGCGGGAGCGAGCACAGATACGCAGTATTTT
CDR3 protein: CASRKAGASTDTQYF

clone size: few
J gene: TRBJ2-1
V gene: TRBV12-3/TRBV12-4
D gene: TRBD2
CDR3 DNA: TGTGCCAGCAGTTTAGGGTCTAGCGGTAATGAGCAGTTCTTC
CDR3 protein: CASSLGSSGNEQFF